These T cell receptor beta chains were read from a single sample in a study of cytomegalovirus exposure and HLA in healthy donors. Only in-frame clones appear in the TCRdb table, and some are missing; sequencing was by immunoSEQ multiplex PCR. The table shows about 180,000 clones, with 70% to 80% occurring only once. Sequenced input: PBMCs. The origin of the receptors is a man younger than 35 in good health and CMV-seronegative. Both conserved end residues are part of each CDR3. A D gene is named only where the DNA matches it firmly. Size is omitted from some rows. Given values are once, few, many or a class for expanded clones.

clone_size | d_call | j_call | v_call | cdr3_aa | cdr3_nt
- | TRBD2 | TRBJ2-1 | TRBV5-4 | CASSRWEFSGRAPYNEQFF | TGTGCCAGCAGCCGGTGGGAATTTAGCGGGAGGGCCCCCTACAATGAGCAGTTCTTC
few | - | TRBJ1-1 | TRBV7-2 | CASRRQVSGAFF | TGTGCCAGCAGACGACAGGTTTCAGGAGCTTTCTTT
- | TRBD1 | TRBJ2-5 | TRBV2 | CASSERTGGRETQYF | TGTGCCAGCAGTGAAAGGACAGGGGGCAGGGAGACCCAGTACTTC
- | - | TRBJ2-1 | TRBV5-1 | CASSFSNEQFF | TGCGCCAGCAGCTTCTCCAATGAGCAGTTCTTC
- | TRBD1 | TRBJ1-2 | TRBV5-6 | CASSFGTGGGGYTF | TGTGCCAGCAGCTTCGGGACAGGGGGCGGTGGCTACACCTTC
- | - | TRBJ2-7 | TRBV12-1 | CASSFPGQIYEQYF | TGTGCCAGCAGCTTCCCGGGACAGATCTACGAGCAGTACTTC
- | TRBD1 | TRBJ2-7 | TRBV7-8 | CASSLNTGGEQYF | TGTGCCAGCAGCTTAAACACAGGGGGCGAGCAGTACTTC
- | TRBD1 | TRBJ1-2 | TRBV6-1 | CASRVGQEGYTF | TGTGCCAGCAGAGTAGGACAGGAAGGCTACACCTTC
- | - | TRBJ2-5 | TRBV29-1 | CSVEWQGRNDLRVTGTQYF | TGCAGCGTTGAATGGCAGGGGAGAAACGATCTTCGCGTAACTGGGACCCAGTACTTC
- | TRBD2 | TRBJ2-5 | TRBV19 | CASSVSTSAETQYF | TGTGCCAGTAGTGTATCGACTAGCGCGGAGACCCAGTACTTC
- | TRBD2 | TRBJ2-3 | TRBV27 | CASRLAGEDTQYF | TGTGCCAGCAGATTAGCGGGTGAAGATACGCAGTATTTT
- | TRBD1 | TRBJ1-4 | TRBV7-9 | CASSSRTGANEKLFF | TGTGCCAGCAGCTCCCGGACAGGGGCTAATGAAAAACTGTTTTTT
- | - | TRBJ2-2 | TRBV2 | CASTGWLNTGELFF | TGTGCCAGCACTGGCTGGTTAAACACCGGGGAGCTGTTTTTT